The 16 T cell receptor beta chains below all came from one sample that was sequenced in a study of metastatic and nonmetastatic thyroid tumors. Through MiXCR, TCRdb re-clonotyped the PCR reads. Of about 22,000 clones in the sample, 36% are singletons; the top ten hold 20% to 25%. Thyroid surgery was preceded by no treatment in any patient. The sequenced sample was blood. The receptors originated from a male donor with papillary thyroid cancer or a benign thyroid nodule (not recorded which). Some clones in this sample may be carry-over from other donors' samples.

The V gene is TRBV12-5, the J gene TRBJ2-7; maybe TRBD2 (5 bases). Germline CDR1 is LGHNT and CDR2 is FRNRAP. The ends were cut back, 2 bases at V and 3 bases at J, with 8 bases in the middle. The CDR3 sequence is 13 residues long. CDR3 in DNA: TGTGCTAGTGGTTTGCCGGGGTACTACGAGCAGTACTTC. Translation: CASGLPGYYEQYF.

The sample holds many counts of this clone. The chain recombines TRBV4-2 with TRBJ2-3; 11 bases fit TRBD2. Trimming at V came to 2 bases and at J to 5 bases, leaving 6 bases not matched to a gene. Germline values: CDR1 LGHNA, CDR2 YNFKEQ. The CDR3 loop spans 16 amino acids. The CDR3 loop is CASSQTLAGVEDTQYF. The CDR3 nucleotides read TGTGCCAGCAGCCAAACACTAGCGGGAGTAGAAGATACGCAGTATTTT.

This clone has a count of ten or more. V and J are TRBV7-8 and TRBJ2-5; tentative D call: TRBD1 (5 bases). Germline V gene lookup returns CDR1 SGHVS and CDR2 FQNEAQ. V lost 5 bases and J 3 bases, leaving 10 bases between the germline ends. The CDR3 contains 13 residues. The CDR3, as DNA: TGTGCCAGCAGCCAGGACATTAAAGAGACCCAGTACTTC. It is translated as CASSQDIKETQYF.

The chain uses TRBV6-2 or TRBV6-3 and TRBJ2-7; 13 positions agree with TRBD2. Trimming took 2 bases from V and 5 from J; bases not matched to a gene: 3. CDR1 is MNHEY, CDR2 SVGEGT, per germline. CDR3 length: 15 residues. DNA of the CDR3: TGTGCCAGCAGTTACGGACTAGCGGGAGCCCACGAGCAGTACTTC. Translating it yields CASSYGLAGAHEQYF.

This clone was seen ten or more times. The V call is TRBV10-3, the J call TRBJ2-2; TRBD2 agrees at 11 bases. CDR1 and CDR2 from the germline V gene are ENHRY and SYGVKD. The CDR3 is made up of 19 amino acids. The V segment lost 4 bases and the J segment 6 bases; nucleotides outside the gene matches: 16. DNA of the CDR3: TGTGCCATCAGTGGGGACATGAGTACTAGCGGGAGATTTCCCGGGGAGCTGTTTTTT. This translates into CAISGDMSTSGRFPGELFF.

The gene calls are TRBV5-1 and TRBJ1-6; D is uncertain. The CDR3 totals 19 residues. Trimming cost V 0 bases and J 7 bases, with 23 bases left between them. In germline, CDR1 is SGHRS, CDR2 YFSETQ. The CDR3 loop reads CASSLGMHGTWGRNSPLHF. In DNA form, the CDR3 reads TGCGCCAGCAGCTTGGGTATGCACGGCACATGGGGTAGAAATTCACCCCTCCACTTT. The full variable domain, in which reference TRBV5-1 and TRBJ1-6 provide the parts outside the CDR3, is KAGVTQTPRYLIKTRGQQVTLSCSPISGHRSVSWYQQTPGQGLQFLFEYFSETQRNKGNFPGRFSGRQFSNSRSEMNVSTLELGDSALYLCASSLGMHGTWGRNSPLHFGNGTRLTVT.

This clone was counted only a few times. The gene calls are TRBV24-1 and TRBJ2-2, with 9 positions matching TRBD2. The CDR3 consists of 16 residues. The germline gives CDR1 KGHDR, CDR2 SFDVKD. V shed 4 bases, J shed 7 bases, and the junction held 9 bases outside the gene matches. The CDR3 sequence: CATSEVGLAGIGELFF. CDR3 in DNA: TGTGCCACCAGTGAGGTGGGCCTAGCGGGGATCGGGGAGCTGTTTTTT.

This clone was detected many times. The chain has TRBV20-1 and TRBJ2-5, with 7 bases identical to TRBD1. J lost 1 base, V lost 5 bases, and 4 bases had no gene match. Germline V gives CDR1 DFQATT, CDR2 SNEGSKA (reference sequence). The CDR3 totals 13 residues. CDR3 region: CSADTGAQETQYF. DNA of the CDR3: TGCAGTGCTGATACAGGGGCCCAAGAGACCCAGTACTTC.

The chain joins TRBV5-1 to TRBJ1-3; TRBD1 matches 8 bases. V was pared by 0 bases and J by 0 bases, with 8 bases of the junction left unmatched. The germline V gene encodes CDR1 SGHRS and CDR2 YFSETQ. This CDR3 contains 18 residues. CDR3 amino acids: CASSLGAPGGASGNTIYF. The DNA of the CDR3 is TGCGCCAGCAGCTTGGGGGCCCCAGGGGGCGCCTCTGGAAACACCATATATTTT.

As for this clone: At one boundary the junction diverges from the germline segment, which might be a read error. The chain joins TRBV7-9 to TRBJ2-3; D not certain. The CDR3 has 13 amino acids. CDR1 is SEHNR and CDR2 is FQNEAQ in the germline V gene (reference sequence). CDR3 nucleotide sequence: TGTGCCACCAGCTTAGCTAGCACAGATACGCAGTATTTT. Amino acids: CATSLASTDTQYF.

This clone is labeled as medium-sized. The CDR3 protein is CSARERNNSPLHF. In DNA, the CDR3 is TGCAGTGCTAGAGAGAGGAATAATTCACCCCTCCACTTT. This sequence joins TRBV20-1 and TRBJ1-6; no definite D call. V was cut by 0 bases and J by 5 bases, with 5 bases left in between. Germline V gene lookup returns CDR1 DFQATT and CDR2 SNEGSKA (reference sequence). The CDR3 length is 13 residues.

This clone appeared many times. The chain has TRBV7-2 and TRBJ2-1, with D tentatively TRBD1 (6 bases). The V and J ends lost 2 bases and 2 bases respectively, with 10 bases between them. The CDR3 length is 15 residues. Germline V gene lookup returns CDR1 SGHTA and CDR2 FQGNSA. The CDR3 protein is CASSLQQGAYNEQFF. The CDR3 nucleotides are TGTGCCAGCAGCTTACAACAGGGCGCCTACAATGAGCAGTTCTTC.

The CDR3 loop reads CASSYSGAYEQYF. The CDR3 nucleotides are TGTGCCAGCAGTTACTCCGGAGCCTACGAGCAGTACTTC. The chain couples TRBV6-2 or TRBV6-3 to TRBJ2-7; D gene ambiguous. Trimming pared 0 bases from V and 2 bases from J, leaving 5 bases between. The CDR3 runs to 13 residues. Germline loops: CDR1 MNHEY, CDR2 SVGEGT.

This clone was seen ten or more times. The rearrangement joins TRBV7-9 to TRBJ1-2; TRBD1 is a possible D gene (5 bases). V lost 5 bases and J 4 bases, leaving 17 bases between the germline ends. There are 15 residues in the CDR3. From germline, CDR1 is SEHNR and CDR2 FQNEAQ (reference sequence). In nucleotides, the CDR3 is TGTGCCAGCAGCCCGTCGGGGGGAGGAGTCTATGGCTACACCTTC. Protein: CASSPSGGGVYGYTF.

The chain carries TRBV6-2 or TRBV6-3 and TRBJ2-6; 7 positions agree with TRBD2. The V segment lost 0 bases and the J segment 0 bases; nucleotides outside the gene matches: 2. The CDR3 extends over 17 amino acids. Per the germline V gene, CDR1 is MNHEY and CDR2 is SVGEGT. The CDR3 nucleotides read TGTGCCAGCAGTTACTCGACTAGCAGCTCTGGGGCCAACGTCCTGACTTTC. Translation: CASSYSTSSSGANVLTF.

This chain links TRBV5-1 with TRBJ1-2; TRBD1 is a possible D gene (5 bases). CDR3 length: 16 amino acids. V was cut by 4 bases and J by 1 base, with 17 bases left in between. CDR1 and CDR2 from the germline V gene are SGHRS and YFSETQ. The CDR3 bases are TGCGCCAGCAGCCCCTTTTATACCGGGGGTAACTATGGCTACACCTTC. It codes for CASSPFYTGGNYGYTF.